This TCR beta chain was profiled in a study of T cell repertoires in cytomegalovirus infection. Study at large: TCR beta signatures that were public indicated CMV infection and matching HLA type. Study-level results: In two of eight donors, the top clonotype was HLA-C-restricted CMV-specific. Summed public TCR beta family frequency identified CMV carriers bearing the relevant HLA.

Between the trimmed V and J ends, which lost 6 bases and 7 bases, there was a span of 13 bases. The germline CDR1 and CDR2 sequences are DFQATT and SNEGSKA (reference sequence). The CDR3 has 12 residues. TCRdb re-called the reads through MiXCR, storing one row per CDR3 protein. The table includes about 250,000 distinct CDR3 sequences, 6.5% detected once. About this clonotype itself: Antigen unknown.

V and J are TRBV20-1 and TRBJ2-1; the D gene is possibly TRBD2 (6 bases). Sequences were obtained from PBMCs. This sequence originates from a human donor in good health (CMV status not recorded). Some clones in this sample may be carry-over from other donors' samples. The chain's CDR3 is CSAGDSGNEQFF. The DNA of the CDR3 is TGCAGTGCAGGGGACTCCGGTAATGAGCAGTTCTTC.